These 29 T cell receptor beta chains came from one sample sequenced in a study of cytomegalovirus exposure and HLA in healthy donors. Primers included in the PCR were 60 Vbeta and 13 Jbeta primers. Only in-frame clones appear in the TCRdb table, and some are missing; sequencing was by immunoSEQ multiplex PCR. The sample has some 170,000 clones, roughly 80% seen once. Sequencing was performed on PBMCs. The source of these receptors is a woman under 30 in good health and CMV-seropositive.

The CDR3 nucleotides read TGCGCCAGCAGCCCTACGGGGGACAGAACCGAGCAGTTCTTC. The encoded protein is CASSPTGDRTEQFF. This chain links TRBV5-1 with TRBJ2-1, with a possible D match to TRBD1 (7 bases). There are 14 residues in the CDR3. Germline values: CDR1 SGHRS, CDR2 YFSETQ. Trimming left V 4 bases short and J 10 bases short, with 18 bases between.

V gene TRBV7-6 combines with J gene TRBJ2-5; TRBD1 aligns across 7 bases. CDR3 size: 20 residues. Losses at the gene ends were 5 bases for V and 4 bases for J; bases not matched to a gene: 25. Germline assignment: CDR1 SGHVS and CDR2 FNYEAQ. The CDR3 region is CASSGAWGQRSGWDTETQYF. The DNA for the CDR3 is TGTGCCAGCAGCGGCGCGTGGGGACAGCGCAGTGGGTGGGACACAGAGACCCAGTACTTC.

The V and J genes are TRBV7-9 and TRBJ1-2; D is possibly TRBD1 (5 bases). Germline-derived CDR1 and CDR2 are SEHNR and FQNEAQ (reference sequence). Trimming took off 1 base at V and 0 bases at J, with 9 bases between the two ends. CDR3 length: 15 residues. For the CDR3, the DNA is TGTGCCAGCAGCTTAGATCCGGGGGCTAACTATGGCTACACCTTC. The encoded protein is CASSLDPGANYGYTF.

This clone was observed once. The rearrangement links TRBV5-4 to TRBJ2-3, with D unclear. Germline V lookup: CDR1 SGHNT, CDR2 YYREEE (reference sequence). The V end was cut by 7 bases, the J end by 2 bases, with 14 bases between. There are 14 residues in the CDR3. CDR3 region: CASADTYHTDTQYF. The CDR3 region has the DNA TGTGCCAGCGCAGACACCTACCACACAGATACGCAGTATTTT. Full variable domain (outside the CDR3, taken from reference TRBV5-4 and TRBJ2-3): ETGVTQSPTHLIKTRGQQVTLRCSSQSGHNTVSWYQQALGQGPQFIFQYYREEENGRGNFPPRFSGLQFPNYSSELNVNALELDDSALYLCASADTYHTDTQYFGPGTRLTVL.

The V and J genes are TRBV4-1 and TRBJ2-5; possibly TRBD1 for D (5 bases). The V end lost 1 base, the J end lost 2 bases, and 11 bases lay between the germline ends. The CDR3 totals 15 residues. Germline V gene lookup returns CDR1 MGHRA and CDR2 YSYEKL. The CDR3 sequence is CASSQVGAWQETQYF. In DNA, the CDR3 is TGCGCCAGCAGCCAAGTAGGGGCCTGGCAAGAGACCCAGTACTTC.

This clone has a single count. CDR3: CASSFRRGLKGPDTQYF. The CDR3 region has the DNA TGTGCCAGCAGCTTTAGGCGCGGACTCAAAGGCCCAGATACGCAGTATTTT. This chain links TRBV13 with TRBJ2-3, with D possibly matching TRBD2 (5 bases). CDR3 size: 17 residues. Germline V gives CDR1 PRHDT, CDR2 FYEKMQ (reference sequence). V was cut by 3 bases and J by 4 bases, with 20 bases left in between.

This clone was seen only a few times. The sample carries other DNA sequences with the same CDR3. The genes are TRBV5-1 and TRBJ2-7, with D possibly TRBD2 on 6 matching bases. The CDR3 runs 15 residues. Deletions cut 0 bases from V and 2 bases from J, with 12 bases between. CDR1 is SGHRS and CDR2 is YFSETQ in the germline V gene. CDR3 sequence (DNA): TGCGCCAGCAGCTTGGACGGGGGATCGGCCTACGAGCAGTACTTC. Amino acids: CASSLDGGSAYEQYF.

The V gene is TRBV21-1, the J gene TRBJ2-1; the tabulated D call, TRBD1, remains unverified against the DNA. TRBV21-1 counts as a pseudogene. The CDR3 length is 14 residues. The CDR3 DNA reads as TGTGCCAGCACCTACAGGGTACCCTACAATGAGCAGTTCTTC. Translated, it gives CASTYRVPYNEQFF.

This chain links TRBV18 with TRBJ2-7; TRBD1 matches at 9 bases. This CDR3 spans 16 amino acids. Germline CDR1 is KGHSH and CDR2 is LQKENI. Trimming cost V 6 bases and J 0 bases; bases outside gene matches: 9. The CDR3 sequence is CASSPSGQGFSYEQYF. Here the CDR3 DNA reads TGTGCCAGCTCCCCTTCGGGACAGGGATTCTCCTACGAGCAGTACTTC.

This chain links TRBV27 with TRBJ2-2, with a weak D call TRBD2 (6 bases). Germline CDR1 is MNHEY and CDR2 is SMNVEV (reference sequence). Trimming took off 6 bases at V and 1 base at J, with 9 bases between the two ends. The CDR3 has 14 residues. For the CDR3, the DNA is TGTGCCAGCAGCCGGGAGAAGAACACCGGGGAGCTGTTTTTT. It specifies CASSREKNTGELFF.

V and J are TRBV4-1 and TRBJ1-1, with D possibly TRBD1 on 5 matching bases. Trimming took off 4 bases at V and 1 base at J, with 13 bases between the two ends. CDR1 and CDR2 (germline): MGHRA, YSYEKL. This CDR3 is built from 15 residues. CDR3 DNA sequence: TGCGCCAGCAGCCCACGACAGCAATCGAACACTGAAGCTTTCTTT. Amino acids: CASSPRQQSNTEAFF.

This chain uses TRBV2 with TRBJ2-5; 8 nucleotides agree with TRBD1. The CDR3 runs to 16 residues. Trimming cost V 4 bases and J 7 bases; bases outside gene matches: 14. Germline CDR1 reads SNHLY; CDR2 reads FYNNEI. The CDR3 protein is CASSGLLPDRAVTQYF. The CDR3 DNA reads TGTGCCAGCAGTGGCCTCCTCCCGGACAGGGCGGTGACCCAGTACTTC.

The gene calls are TRBV5-6 and TRBJ2-3; D unclear. The CDR3 is 16 residues long. The germline V gene has CDR1 SGHDT and CDR2 YYEEEE. Trimming cost V 2 bases and J 5 bases, with 18 bases left between them. CDR3 nucleotide sequence: TGTGCCAGCAGCTTAGTCAGCCAGGCACAGTTAGATACGCAGTATTTT. Translation gives CASSLVSQAQLDTQYF.

The rearrangement links TRBV13 to TRBJ1-2; D may be TRBD1 (6 bases). Trimming took off 1 base at V and 8 bases at J, with 14 bases between the two ends. CDR1 is PRHDT, CDR2 FYEKMQ, per germline (reference sequence). This CDR3 region has 14 residues. CDR3 residues: CASSLAPGVLGYTF. The CDR3 coding sequence is TGTGCCAGCAGCTTAGCTCCAGGGGTACTCGGCTACACCTTC.

The chain combines TRBV5-6 with TRBJ2-7; D might be TRBD2 (5 bases). This CDR3 has 14 residues. Germline values: CDR1 SGHDT, CDR2 YYEEEE. V was cut by 0 bases and J by 3 bases, with 10 bases left in between. CDR3 loop: CASSLGPGNYEQYF. CDR3 in DNA: TGTGCCAGCAGCTTGGGGCCCGGGAACTACGAGCAGTACTTC.

This rearrangement joins TRBV28 to TRBJ2-7; 8 nucleotides align to TRBD2. In germline, CDR1 is MDHEN, CDR2 SYDVKM. The CDR3 contains 15 residues. With V trimmed by 5 bases and J by 0 bases, 6 bases remained unmatched. CDR3 DNA sequence: TGTGCCAGCAGTGGTAGCGGGGCGAGCTCCTACGAGCAGTACTTC. It translates to CASSGSGASSYEQYF.

The CDR3 loop is CASSDDSEETQYF. CDR3 coding DNA: TGTGCCAGCAGTGACGACAGTGAAGAGACCCAGTACTTC. The rearrangement joins TRBV2 to TRBJ2-5, with a weak D call TRBD1 (5 bases). The CDR3 is 13 amino acids. Trimming removed 3 bases at V and 3 bases at J, with 8 bases between. Germline V gives CDR1 SNHLY, CDR2 FYNNEI.

This chain joins TRBV7-8 and TRBJ2-1, with D perhaps matching TRBD2 (6 bases). V was clipped by 5 bases and J by 9 bases, with 17 bases between them. Germline lookup yields CDR1 SGHVS and CDR2 FQNEAQ. This CDR3 is built from 14 residues. The CDR3 DNA follows: TGTGCCAGCAGCGACCCCGGGGGTAAGGGTGAGCAGTTCTTC. Its protein is CASSDPGGKGEQFF.

This clone was counted a single time. The chain has TRBV7-7 and TRBJ2-7; D is perhaps TRBD1 (6 bases). Germline values: CDR1 SSHAT, CDR2 FNYEAQ (reference sequence). The CDR3 consists of 17 residues. Trimming removed 5 bases from V and 4 bases from J, with 24 bases in between. CDR3 protein: CASSPEDGQGQGYEQYF. The CDR3, as DNA: TGTGCCAGCAGCCCCGAGGACGGCCAGGGACAAGGATACGAGCAGTACTTC.

The chain has TRBV30 and TRBJ1-5, with TRBD1 identical over 11 bases. The V segment lost 1 base and the J segment 5 bases; nucleotides outside the gene matches: 4. Germline CDR1 reads GTSNPN; CDR2 reads SVGIG (reference sequence). CDR3 length equals 15 residues. The CDR3 sequence is CAWSADRGRYQPQHF. The DNA for the CDR3 is TGTGCCTGGAGTGCGGACAGGGGGCGATATCAGCCCCAGCATTTT.

The CDR3 reads CATSARQFGNTEAFF. The DNA for the CDR3 is TGTGCCACCAGCGCAAGACAGTTTGGGAACACTGAAGCTTTCTTT. This chain uses TRBV15 with TRBJ1-1; tentatively, D is TRBD1 (5 bases). Trimming pared 5 bases from V and 1 base from J, leaving 14 bases between. CDR3 size: 15 residues. Germline CDR1 is LNHNV and CDR2 is YYDKDF (reference sequence).

The rearrangement uses TRBV5-4 and TRBJ2-7, with TRBD1 as a possible D gene (6 bases). The CDR3 extends over 12 amino acids. Germline lookup yields CDR1 SGHNT and CDR2 YYREEE (reference sequence). Trimming took 3 bases from V and 6 from J, leaving 10 bases between them. The CDR3 is CASSSTGFEQYF. The CDR3, as DNA: TGTGCCAGCAGCTCTACAGGGTTCGAGCAGTACTTC.

The gene calls are TRBV28 and TRBJ2-7; D might be TRBD1 (5 bases). Germline assignment: CDR1 MDHEN and CDR2 SYDVKM. The CDR3 is made up of 13 amino acids. Trimming took off 8 bases at V and 5 bases at J, with 16 bases between the two ends. The CDR3 protein is CASDTGQGNEQYF. The CDR3, as DNA: TGTGCCAGCGACACCGGGCAGGGAAACGAGCAGTACTTC.

V is TRBV7-8 and J is TRBJ2-1; 13 nucleotides line up with TRBD2. V lost 5 bases and J lost 3; bases outside the gene matches: 4. This CDR3 spans 16 amino acids. Germline lookup yields CDR1 SGHVS and CDR2 FQNEAQ. The CDR3 region is CASSARLAGGYNEQFF. The DNA of the CDR3 is TGTGCCAGCAGCGCCCGACTAGCGGGGGGCTACAATGAGCAGTTCTTC.

The chain joins TRBV4-3 to TRBJ2-7, with D possibly matching TRBD2 (6 bases). Deletions cut 0 bases from V and 4 bases from J, with 19 bases between. The V gene's germline CDR1 is LGHNA and CDR2 YSLEER. This CDR3 has 17 residues. CDR3 residues: CASSQDNSARGSYEQYF. The CDR3 DNA follows: TGCGCCAGCAGCCAAGATAACTCGGCGCGGGGAAGTTACGAGCAGTACTTC.

In its sample, this clone was seen a few times. The chain combines TRBV4-1 with TRBJ1-2, with TRBD1 matching 7 bases. This CDR3 is 15 amino acids long. With 1 base clipped from V and 8 bases from J, the junction kept 10 bases outside the gene matches. Per the germline V gene, CDR1 is MGHRA and CDR2 is YSYEKL. For the CDR3, the DNA is TGCGCCAGCAGCCAAGGAAGGGAGGACAGGCTAGGCTACACCTTC. This gives the protein CASSQGREDRLGYTF.

This clone was picked up a small number of times. The rearrangement uses TRBV2 and TRBJ1-5; weak D call: TRBD1 (5 bases). Per germline, CDR1 SNHLY and CDR2 FYNNEI. This CDR3 has 16 amino acids. The V gene lost 6 bases and the J gene lost 3 bases, with 18 bases spanning the gap. The CDR3 sequence is CASSREAGTDNQPQHF. The CDR3 DNA sequence: TGTGCCAGCAGCAGAGAAGCCGGGACTGACAATCAGCCCCAGCATTTT.

This chain uses TRBV5-4 with TRBJ2-3, with 7 bases lining up with TRBD2. V shed 5 bases, J shed 6 bases, and the junction held 9 bases outside the gene matches. CDR3 length equals 14 residues. From germline, CDR1 is SGHNT and CDR2 YYREEE (reference sequence). Here the CDR3 reads CASRSWSGADTQYF. The DNA for the CDR3 is TGTGCCAGCAGGTCCTGGAGCGGGGCTGATACGCAGTATTTT.

This clone was recorded only once. The V gene is TRBV5-1, the J gene TRBJ2-3; 11 positions match TRBD2. This CDR3 has 14 amino acids. The junction had 4 bases not matched to a gene; V was cut back by 1 base and J by 9 bases. The germline V gene has CDR1 SGHRS and CDR2 YFSETQ. The chain's CDR3 is CASSLTSGGWTQYF. The CDR3 DNA reads TGCGCCAGCAGCTTGACTAGCGGGGGATGGACGCAGTATTTT. Filled out from reference TRBV5-1 and TRBJ2-3, the complete variable domain reads KAGVTQTPRYLIKTRGQQVTLSCSPISGHRSVSWYQQTPGQGLQFLFEYFSETQRNKGNFPGRFSGRQFSNSRSEMNVSTLELGDSALYLCASSLTSGGWTQYFGPGTRLTVL.